This T cell receptor (beta chain) was sequenced during a study of cytomegalovirus exposure and HLA in healthy donors. Comments on this clone: Its antigen is undetermined.

Germline CDR1 SGHRS, CDR2 YFSETQ. CDR3 length equals 17 residues. With V trimmed by 0 bases and J by 1 base, 5 bases remained unmatched. Use of 60 Vbeta and 13 Jbeta primers characterized the PCR. Sequencing was performed with immunoSEQ multiplex PCR; in TCRdb, only in-frame clones are kept and a portion is missing. This repertoire shows over 150,000 clones, approximately 77% found once; its top ten account for 7.4%. Whole-study results and caveats: What a later analysis showed was that several of the most significant clusters appeared linked to common viral pathogens.

The chain uses TRBV5-1 and TRBJ2-2; 8 bases line up with TRBD1. Input material: PBMCs. The receptor's source is a male donor in good health and CMV-seropositive. For the CDR3, the DNA is TGCGCCAGCAGCTTGGATTCCGGGACAGGGAACACCGGGGAGCTGTTTTTT. This gives the protein CASSLDSGTGNTGELFF.